These 19 T cell receptor beta chains originate from one sample sequenced in a study of blood T cell repertoires in COVID-19. TCRdb's copy holds only in-frame clones and misses some; the assay was immunoSEQ multiplex PCR. The table lists about 130,000 clones, around four fifths of them singletons. What was sequenced was PBMCs or T cells enriched from blood (not recorded which). These receptors all come from a man aged 25-45 years who had recovered from COVID-19.

The sample holds a few counts of this clone. The V call is TRBV2, the J call TRBJ1-6, with 10 bases that match TRBD1. CDR3 size: 17 residues. The V gene end was trimmed by 4 bases and the J gene end by 9 bases; junction bases not matched to a gene: 12. CDR1 is SNHLY and CDR2 is FYNNEI in the germline V gene. In DNA form, the CDR3 reads TGTGCCAGCAGTGCAGACAGGGGGCGCGAGTCGGGTTCACCCCTCCACTTT. Amino acids: CASSADRGRESGSPLHF.

There are a few counts of this clone. This chain links TRBV28 with TRBJ1-2; maybe TRBD1 (6 bases). In germline, CDR1 is MDHEN, CDR2 SYDVKM. CDR3 length equals 14 residues. V lost 5 bases and J lost 3, with 13 bases in between. The CDR3 DNA reads TGTGCCAGCAGTCCCCTCCAGGGGCACTATGGCTACACCTTC. Protein sequence: CASSPLQGHYGYTF.

The genes are TRBV18 and TRBJ2-1; 9 nucleotides align to TRBD1. The CDR3 length is 15 residues. Trimming removed 2 bases from V and 4 bases from J; junction bases left unmatched: 3. Germline V gene sequence: CDR1 KGHSH, CDR2 LQKENI. The CDR3 DNA reads TGTGCCAGCTCACCAGGGACAGGGCCTTACAATGAGCAGTTCTTC. Amino acids: CASSPGTGPYNEQFF.

The rearrangement joins TRBV5-1 to TRBJ2-5; 13 bases map to TRBD2. Germline V lookup: CDR1 SGHRS, CDR2 YFSETQ. Trimming removed 5 bases from V and 2 bases from J; junction bases left unmatched: 6. This CDR3 spans 16 amino acids. The CDR3 bases are TGCGCCAGCAGAGAGGGACTAGCGGGGAGACAAGAGACCCAGTACTTC. Translating gives CASREGLAGRQETQYF. The variable domain in full, completed from reference TRBV5-1 and TRBJ2-5, reads KAGVTQTPRYLIKTRGQQVTLSCSPISGHRSVSWYQQTPGQGLQFLFEYFSETQRNKGNFPGRFSGRQFSNSRSEMNVSTLELGDSALYLCASREGLAGRQETQYFGPGTRLLVL.

CDR3 nucleotide sequence: TGTGCCAGCAGTTTAACCGGGACAGGGGACTATGGCTACACCTTC. Translated: CASSLTGTGDYGYTF. The chain carries TRBV27 and TRBJ1-2; 10 bases fit TRBD1. The CDR3 extends over 15 amino acids. Germline V gene sequence: CDR1 MNHEY, CDR2 SMNVEV (reference sequence). With V trimmed by 2 bases and J by 3 bases, 3 bases remained unmatched.

The CDR3 is CASSVDSLREQYF. CDR3 bases: TGTGCCAGCAGCGTAGACAGCCTTAGGGAGCAGTACTTC. The chain uses TRBV9 and TRBJ2-7; unclear D gene. The CDR3 runs to 13 residues. The V gene's germline CDR1 is SGDLS and CDR2 YYNGEE. The ends were cut back, 0 bases at V and 7 bases at J, with 11 bases in the middle.

The chain carries TRBV21-1 and TRBJ2-7; the table's D call TRBD1 went unverified against the DNA. TRBV21-1 is noted as a pseudogene. The CDR3 contains 15 residues. The DNA for the CDR3 is TGTGCCAGCAGCGCCCCGGGACAGGGGAGATACGAGCAGTACGTC. Its translation is CASSAPGQGRYEQYV.

This clone came up a few times. The chain joins TRBV3-1 (or the pseudogene TRBV3-2) to TRBJ2-3; TRBD2 matches at 8 bases. This CDR3 is 15 amino acids long. Looked up from germline, CDR1 is LGHDT and CDR2 is YNNKEL (reference sequence). The V and J ends lost 2 bases and 9 bases, in that order; junction bases with no gene match: 10. CDR3 region: CASSQRTSYEGTQYF. The CDR3, as DNA: TGTGCCAGCAGCCAACGGACTAGCTATGAGGGAACGCAGTATTTT.

The V and J genes are TRBV7-8 and TRBJ2-1; 11 nucleotides match TRBD2. The J segment lost 5 bases and the V segment lost 5 bases, leaving 5 bases of the junction unmatched. The length of the CDR3 is 15 residues. Germline V lookup: CDR1 SGHVS, CDR2 FQNEAQ. The CDR3 spells CASSATSGGDNEQFF. CDR3 DNA sequence: TGTGCCAGCAGCGCTACTAGCGGGGGAGACAATGAGCAGTTCTTC. The full variable domain, its missing parts supplied by reference TRBV7-8 and TRBJ2-1, is GAGVSQSPRYKVAKRGQDVALRCDPISGHVSLFWYQQALGQGPEFLTYFQNEAQLDKSGLPSDRFFAERPEGSVSTLKIQRTQQEDSAVYLCASSATSGGDNEQFFGPGTRLTVL.

The genes are TRBV4-1 and TRBJ2-5; TRBD1 is a possible D gene (6 bases). This CDR3 region has 14 residues. CDR1 MGHRA and CDR2 YSYEKL come from the germline V gene. V gave up 5 bases and J gave up 4 bases, with 14 bases separating them. The CDR3 is CASSAYRVGETQYF. CDR3 nucleotide sequence: TGCGCCAGCAGCGCCTACAGGGTGGGAGAGACCCAGTACTTC.

V is TRBV7-9 and J is TRBJ1-1; 10 bases map to TRBD1. CDR3 length: 15 amino acids. V dropped 1 base and J dropped 7; count of bases not matched to a gene: 6. Germline V CDR1 and CDR2: SEHNR, FQNEAQ (reference sequence). CDR3 nucleotide sequence: TGTGCCAGCAGCTTAGATTGGACAGGGGGGGTTGAAGCTTTCTTT. Translating gives CASSLDWTGGVEAFF.

The chain carries TRBV7-9 and TRBJ2-3, with 9 nucleotides matching TRBD2. V shed 5 bases and J 6 bases; nucleotides not matched to a gene: 9. The CDR3 consists of 15 residues. The germline gives CDR1 SEHNR, CDR2 FQNEAQ (reference sequence). The CDR3 region is CASSIPGLAEDTQYF. The CDR3 DNA sequence: TGTGCCAGCAGCATCCCGGGACTAGCCGAGGATACGCAGTATTTT.

The chain uses TRBV3-1 (or the pseudogene TRBV3-2) and TRBJ2-7; maybe TRBD1 (6 bases). CDR1 is LGHDT and CDR2 is YNNKEL in the germline V gene (reference sequence). V was cut by 6 bases and J by 1 base, with 16 bases left in between. The CDR3 sequence is 15 residues long. The CDR3 region is CASSSTGHPSYEQYF. The CDR3 DNA is TGTGCCAGCAGTTCGACGGGACATCCATCCTACGAGCAGTACTTC.

The chain is built from TRBV5-1 and TRBJ2-7; D is unclear. V dropped 1 base and J dropped 0 bases, with 8 bases sitting between them. CDR3 size: 14 residues. Germline V gene sequence: CDR1 SGHRS, CDR2 YFSETQ. The CDR3 spells CASSLMADSYEQYF. CDR3 in DNA: TGCGCCAGCAGCTTGATGGCAGACTCCTACGAGCAGTACTTC.

This clone has a handful of counts. This chain connects TRBV10-1 to TRBJ2-5; possible D gene TRBD1, 5 bases. V gave up 5 bases and J gave up 1 base, with 17 bases separating them. CDR1 and CDR2 from the germline V gene are WNHNN and SYGVQD (reference sequence). The length of the CDR3 is 16 residues. CDR3 nucleotide sequence: TGCGCCAGCAGTCCCTTTTCACAGGAATTCCAAGAGACCCAGTACTTC. Amino acid sequence: CASSPFSQEFQETQYF.

This clone occurred a few times. The gene calls are TRBV6-6 and TRBJ1-3; 7 bases align to TRBD1. The CDR3 loop spans 15 amino acids. The ends lost 0 bases at V and 7 bases at J; junction bases unmatched: 6. Germline CDR1 is MNHNY and CDR2 is SVGAGI (reference sequence). The CDR3 reads CASSYSEGGRNTIYF. In nucleotides, the CDR3 is TGTGCCAGCAGTTACTCCGAAGGGGGCCGGAACACCATATATTTT.

The chain links TRBV14 to TRBJ2-5, with 7 bases fitting TRBD2. This CDR3 is built from 15 residues. Germline-derived CDR1 and CDR2 are SGHDN and FVKESK. The trim removed 2 bases at V and 4 bases at J, leaving 7 bases unmatched. The CDR3 DNA follows: TGTGCCAGCAGCCAAAATGCGGGGGTGGGAGAGACCCAGTACTTC. This translates into CASSQNAGVGETQYF.

The gene calls are TRBV10-3 and TRBJ1-5; D call uncertain. CDR1 and CDR2 from the germline V gene are ENHRY and SYGVKD. V lost 3 bases and J lost 3, with 6 bases in between. The CDR3 runs 13 residues. CDR3 in amino acids: CAISERVNQPQHF. CDR3 sequence (DNA): TGTGCCATCAGTGAACGGGTCAATCAGCCCCAGCATTTT.

The rearrangement uses TRBV12-3 or TRBV12-4 and TRBJ1-1; unclear D gene. The CDR3 contains 13 residues. V lost 7 bases to trimming and J lost 6 bases, with 15 bases between them. CDR3 region: CASTPAGFSEAFF. CDR3 nucleotide sequence: TGTGCCAGCACTCCCGCGGGATTCTCTGAAGCTTTCTTT.